The sequence of this T cell receptor beta chain was determined in a study of shared clonotypes between healthy human individuals. Study-wide points: The four-donor shared clonotypes exceeded non-shared clonotypes in generation probability, with non-shared ones scoring lower. Though the depth was large, rarefaction showed that sorted-subset sequencing was incomplete.

Sequencing was at deep level. Each subset's genomic DNA was split evenly across several immunoSEQ plates. TCRdb's copy holds only in-frame clones and misses some; the assay was immunoSEQ multiplex PCR. In the table there are approximately 1,500,000 clones, nearly 99% of which are singletons. Details on this clone: Its antigen is undetermined.

CDR1 and CDR2 from the germline V gene are ENHRY and SYGVKD. The V gene lost 3 bases and the J gene lost 6 bases, with 10 bases spanning the gap. The CDR3 runs 13 residues. Sequencing was carried out using naive CD4+ T cells sorted from blood. Subset: CD45RA+ positively selected. The TCR comes from a man in his thirties or forties in good health. The gene calls are TRBV10-3 and TRBJ2-3; no firm D call. The CDR3 sequence is CAISEIRADTQYF. The CDR3 DNA is TGTGCCATCAGTGAAATACGGGCTGATACGCAGTATTTT.